The clone carrying this T cell receptor beta chain was seen ten or more times. Its antigen is still unknown. The data were obtained in a study of T cells in Graves' hyperthyroidism and ophthalmopathy. Study-wide findings and caveats: Expanded thyroid clonotypes (above 0.001) were mostly also found in blood. A model using 13 V-J features told ophthalmopathy apart from stable hyperthyroidism.

Between the trimmed V and J ends, which lost 3 bases and 2 bases, there was a span of 13 bases. The CDR3 is 15 amino acids. TCR beta CDR3 regions were amplified from RNA. The HTBI primer set was used in a first-round RT-PCR of the TCR CDR3. TCRdb passed the multiplex PCR reads through MiXCR, listing each CDR3 protein once. The sample yields around 450,000 distinct CDR3 sequences, roughly 15% seen once. This chain joins TRBV12-3 or TRBV12-4 and TRBJ1-2; maybe TRBD1 (5 bases). The TCR originated in a woman aged 18-29 years with Graves' hyperthyroidism. Sequenced input: blood. The CDR3 here is CASSLGGRDNYGYTF. In nucleotides, the CDR3 is TGTGCCAGCAGTTTGGGGGGGAGAGACAACTATGGCTACACCTTC.